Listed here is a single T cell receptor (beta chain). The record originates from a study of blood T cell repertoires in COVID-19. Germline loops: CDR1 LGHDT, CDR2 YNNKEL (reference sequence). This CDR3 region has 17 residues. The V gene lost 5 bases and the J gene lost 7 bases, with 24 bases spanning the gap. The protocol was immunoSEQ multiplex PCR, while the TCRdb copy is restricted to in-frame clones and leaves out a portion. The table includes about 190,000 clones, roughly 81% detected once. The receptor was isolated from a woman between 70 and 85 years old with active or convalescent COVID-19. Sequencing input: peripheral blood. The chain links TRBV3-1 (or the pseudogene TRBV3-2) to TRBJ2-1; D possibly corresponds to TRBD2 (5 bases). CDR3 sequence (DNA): TGTGCCAGCAGCAGCTTGCGGACTCTGTCGGGCCTTAATGAGCAGTTCTTC. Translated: CASSSLRTLSGLNEQFF.